The 19 T cell receptor beta chains listed next were all sequenced from one sample in a study of tumor-infiltrating lymphocytes in localized non-small cell lung cancer (dated by TCRdb to the early 2020s). Library creation used the immunoSEQ multiplex PCR assay. Drawn from immuneACCESS, this table holds only the in-frame rearrangements with V and J called that TCRdb kept. Clones are partly lost; checked studies trace under half to an unresolved V gene and leave the rest unexplained. The sample table shows approximately 3,100 clones, and over 60% are seen once. The ten largest clones capture about 15% of the sample. The source material was uninvolved lung tissue not adjacent to the tumor. These TCRs come from a human donor with non-small cell lung cancer.

V gene TRBV7-2 combines with J gene TRBJ2-5; TRBD1 aligns across 8 bases. This CDR3 has 14 amino acids. The germline CDR1 and CDR2 sequences are SGHTA and FQGNSA. Trimming took 6 bases from V and 5 from J; bases not matched to a gene: 8. The CDR3 DNA follows: TGTGCCAGCAGTCAGACAGGGGAGAAGGAGACCCAGTACTTC. Protein: CASSQTGEKETQYF.

The rearrangement uses TRBV11-2 and TRBJ2-3; TRBD2 matches 14 bases. The CDR3 contains 15 residues. Per the germline V gene, CDR1 is SGHAT and CDR2 is FQNNGV. The trim removed 7 bases at V and 5 bases at J, leaving 5 bases unmatched. CDR3 sequence (DNA): TGTGCCAGCACCTCCGGGACTAGCGGGAGAGATACGCAGTATTTT. Amino acids: CASTSGTSGRDTQYF.

The CDR3: CASSLDRVPAGNTIYF. For the CDR3, the DNA is TGTGCCAGCAGCTTAGACCGAGTTCCAGCTGGAAACACCATATATTTT. The chain combines TRBV7-2 with TRBJ1-3; the D is unclear. V shed 1 base and J shed 2 bases, with 12 bases lying between them. The CDR3 is 16 residues long. The germline V gene has CDR1 SGHTA and CDR2 FQGNSA. The variable domain in full, with the rest retrieved from reference TRBV7-2 and TRBJ1-3, is GAGVSQSPSNKVTEKGKDVELRCDPISGHTALYWYRQSLGQGLEFLIYFQGNSAPDKSGLPSDRFSAERTGGSVSTLTIQRTQQEDSAVYLCASSLDRVPAGNTIYFGEGSWLTVV.

By share of the sample, this clone is medium-sized. Distinct nucleotide sequences in the sample also encode this CDR3. The chain carries TRBV7-2 and TRBJ2-7, with a weak D call TRBD2 (5 bases). Germline CDR1 reads SGHTA; CDR2 reads FQGNSA. V was shortened by 1 base and J by 4 bases, with 11 bases between the two germline ends. The CDR3 is 14 amino acids. CDR3 bases: TGTGCCAGCAGCTTAGGGTCTGGGAGATACGAGCAGTACTTC. The encoded protein is CASSLGSGRYEQYF. The complete variable domain, with remaining parts taken from reference TRBV7-2 and TRBJ2-7, reads GAGVSQSPSNKVTEKGKDVELRCDPISGHTALYWYRQSLGQGLEFLIYFQGNSAPDKSGLPSDRFSAERTGGSVSTLTIQRTQQEDSAVYLCASSLGSGRYEQYFGPGTRLTVT.

The chain links TRBV7-8 to TRBJ2-5, with 8 bases lining up with TRBD2. TRBJ2-7 matches the DNA end more closely, so the J call is doubtful. The CDR3 is made up of 15 amino acids. Germline V gene sequence: CDR1 SGHVS, CDR2 FQNEAQ. CDR3 DNA sequence: TGTGCCAGCAGCTTAGGACAGCGGGGGCCCTACGAGCAGTACTTC. This gives the protein CASSLGQRGPYEQYF.

The chain uses TRBV10-3 and TRBJ2-7, with 9 bases aligning to TRBD2. Trimming took 8 bases from V and 4 from J; bases not matched to a gene: 15. Looked up from germline, CDR1 is ENHRY and CDR2 is SYGVKD. This CDR3 is 16 amino acids long. This CDR3 reads CAISPGTASGTYEQYF. For the CDR3, the DNA is TGTGCCATCTCCCCCGGTACGGCTAGCGGGACATACGAGCAGTACTTC.

The V call is TRBV7-2, the J call TRBJ1-2, with TRBD1 matching over 7 bases. The CDR3 runs to 15 residues. With 3 bases clipped from V and 4 bases from J, the junction kept 8 bases outside the gene matches. CDR1 is SGHTA and CDR2 is FQGNSA in the germline V gene. The CDR3 DNA sequence: TGTGCCAGCAGCTTGGCGCAGGGGGTGCTCTATGGCTACACCTTC. Translation gives CASSLAQGVLYGYTF. The full variable domain, completed using reference TRBV7-2 and TRBJ1-2, is GAGVSQSPSNKVTEKGKDVELRCDPISGHTALYWYRQSLGQGLEFLIYFQGNSAPDKSGLPSDRFSAERTGGSVSTLTIQRTQQEDSAVYLCASSLAQGVLYGYTFGSGTRLTVV.

The gene calls are TRBV28 and TRBJ2-1, with 9 bases fitting TRBD2. This CDR3 is 16 amino acids long. The ends lost 1 base at V and 4 bases at J; junction bases unmatched: 5. Per germline, CDR1 MDHEN and CDR2 SYDVKM. For the CDR3, the DNA is TGTGCCAGCAGTTTATTTGCGGGAGGGCTTTACAATGAGCAGTTCTTC. It encodes CASSLFAGGLYNEQFF.

The chain has TRBV6-6 and TRBJ1-1, with TRBD1 matching 7 bases. J gave up 6 bases and V 4 bases, and 8 bases lay outside the gene matches. CDR1 and CDR2 (germline): MNHNY, SVGAGI (reference sequence). The CDR3 sequence is 14 residues long. CDR3 bases: TGTGCCAGCAGTTCTCCTGACAGGGCGGCTGAAGCTTTCTTT. It translates to CASSSPDRAAEAFF.

The V gene is TRBV5-1, the J gene TRBJ2-3, with 11 positions matching TRBD1. J lost 6 bases, V lost 4 bases, and 4 bases had no gene match. CDR3 length: 14 residues. Germline CDR1 SGHRS, CDR2 YFSETQ. The CDR3 loop is CASSPGQGGDTQYF. CDR3 in DNA: TGCGCCAGCAGCCCGGGACAGGGGGGCGATACGCAGTATTTT. The variable domain in full, with the rest retrieved from reference TRBV5-1 and TRBJ2-3, is KAGVTQTPRYLIKTRGQQVTLSCSPISGHRSVSWYQQTPGQGLQFLFEYFSETQRNKGNFPGRFSGRQFSNSRSEMNVSTLELGDSALYLCASSPGQGGDTQYFGPGTRLTVL.

The chain links TRBV6-5 to TRBJ2-7; 7 bases align to TRBD2. The V gene end was trimmed by 2 bases and the J gene end by 5 bases; junction bases not matched to a gene: 6. The length of the CDR3 is 14 residues. Germline CDR1 and CDR2: MNHEY and SVGAGI. This CDR3 reads CASSYGTTGDEQYF. The CDR3 DNA follows: TGTGCCAGCAGTTACGGGACTACGGGCGACGAGCAGTACTTC.

This clone was seen a single time. CDR3 sequence reads: CAWSVRDRDTGELFF. The CDR3 bases are TGTGCCTGGAGTGTACGGGACAGGGACACCGGGGAGCTGTTTTTT. V and J are TRBV30 and TRBJ2-2; 9 bases fit TRBD1. V shed 0 bases and J 3 bases; nucleotides not matched to a gene: 2. The CDR3 sequence is 15 residues long. Germline V gives CDR1 GTSNPN, CDR2 SVGIG (reference sequence). The whole variable domain, remainder taken from reference TRBV30 and TRBJ2-2, is SQTIHQWPATLVQPVGSPLSLECTVEGTSNPNLYWYRQAAGRGLQLLFYSVGIGQISSEVPQNLSASRPQDRQFILSSKKLLLSDSGFYLCAWSVRDRDTGELFFGEGSRLTVL.

This clone was found a few times. This sequence joins TRBV7-9 and TRBJ2-3; 7 bases match TRBD2. The CDR3 extends over 17 amino acids. With 4 bases clipped from V and 6 bases from J, the junction kept 16 bases outside the gene matches. The germline V gene has CDR1 SEHNR and CDR2 FQNEAQ (reference sequence). The CDR3 reads CASSSKLSGTRGDTQYF. The CDR3, as DNA: TGTGCCAGCAGCTCCAAACTGAGCGGGACCAGAGGGGATACGCAGTATTTT.

The chain couples TRBV4-1 to TRBJ2-7, with a possible D match to TRBD1 (5 bases). V was clipped by 1 base and J by 0 bases, with 10 bases between them. Germline assignment: CDR1 MGHRA and CDR2 YSYEKL. The CDR3 extends over 15 amino acids. The CDR3 protein is CASSQARADSYEQYF. As DNA, the CDR3 is TGCGCCAGCAGCCAAGCCAGGGCGGACTCCTACGAGCAGTACTTC.

By proportion, this clone is large. The rearrangement joins TRBV4-1 to TRBJ1-6; unclear D gene. V gave up 1 base and J gave up 7 bases, with 11 bases separating them. Germline V gene data show CDR1 as MGHRA and CDR2 as YSYEKL. This CDR3 is 15 amino acids long. The DNA for the CDR3 is TGCGCCAGCAGCCAAGGCACGGACGGGAATTCACCCCTCCACTTT. Residues: CASSQGTDGNSPLHF.

This clone is large within its sample. This chain connects TRBV4-3 to TRBJ2-6, with 10 bases aligning to TRBD1. CDR1 LGHNA and CDR2 YSLEER come from the germline V gene. The CDR3 is made up of 17 amino acids. V shed 8 bases and J 0 bases; nucleotides not matched to a gene: 7. For the CDR3, the DNA is TGCGCCAGCGCCTCCGGGACAGGGGTCTCTGGGGCCAACGTCCTGACTTTC. It codes for CASASGTGVSGANVLTF.

This clone has only a few counts. The chain couples TRBV27 to TRBJ1-1; possible D gene TRBD1, 5 bases. Per the germline V gene, CDR1 is MNHEY and CDR2 is SMNVEV (reference sequence). The CDR3 has 13 amino acids. The V and J ends lost 2 bases and 4 bases respectively, with 8 bases between them. DNA for the CDR3: TGTGCCAGCAGTTTAAGGGGTATCACTGAAGCTTTCTTT. This translates into CASSLRGITEAFF.

V gene TRBV2 combines with J gene TRBJ2-7; D call uncertain. There are 13 residues in the CDR3. CDR1 is SNHLY and CDR2 is FYNNEI in the germline V gene. Trimming took off 1 base at V and 0 bases at J, with 4 bases between the two ends. The DNA for the CDR3 is TGTGCCAGCAGTGAAGGGCACTCCTACGAGCAGTACTTC. As protein: CASSEGHSYEQYF.

This chain links TRBV5-1 with TRBJ2-7; D gene ambiguous. This CDR3 is 12 amino acids long. Trimming removed 4 bases from V and 5 bases from J, with 10 bases in between. Germline CDR1 and CDR2: SGHRS and YFSETQ. As DNA, the CDR3 is TGCGCCAGCAGCAGTTTAGGACACGAGCAGTACTTC. Amino acid sequence: CASSSLGHEQYF.